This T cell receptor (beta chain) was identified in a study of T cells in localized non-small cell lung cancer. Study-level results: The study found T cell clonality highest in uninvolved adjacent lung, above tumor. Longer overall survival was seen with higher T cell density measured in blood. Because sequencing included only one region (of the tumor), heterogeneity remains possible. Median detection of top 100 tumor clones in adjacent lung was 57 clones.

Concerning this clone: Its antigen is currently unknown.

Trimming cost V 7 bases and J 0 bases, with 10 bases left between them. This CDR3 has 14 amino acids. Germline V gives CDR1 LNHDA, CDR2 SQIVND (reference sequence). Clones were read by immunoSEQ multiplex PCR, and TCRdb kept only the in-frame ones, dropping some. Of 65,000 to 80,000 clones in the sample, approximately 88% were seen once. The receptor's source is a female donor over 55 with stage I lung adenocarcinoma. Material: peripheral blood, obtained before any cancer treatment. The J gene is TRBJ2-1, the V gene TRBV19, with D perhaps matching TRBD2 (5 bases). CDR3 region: CASNPRDSYNEQFF. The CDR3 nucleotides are TGTGCCAGTAACCCGAGGGACTCCTACAATGAGCAGTTCTTC.